A selection of T cell receptor beta chains follows, all from one sample in a study of CD8+ T cells in alopecia areata. Sequencing was performed with immunoSEQ multiplex PCR; in TCRdb, only in-frame clones are kept and a portion is missing. The sample carries about 180,000 clones, 50% to 60% recorded once. The starting material was CD4+ T cells sorted from blood, obtained at week 0. Source of these receptors: a human donor with alopecia areata. The CDR3 runs from the conserved cysteine through the conserved F or W. D genes are given only for firm matches. Expanded clones are given a class, and other clones once, few, many or no size at all.

cdr3_nt: TGTGCCTGGAGCACACAGGGCTACAATGAGCAGTTCTTC
cdr3_aa: CAWSTQGYNEQFF
d_call: NA
j_call: TRBJ2-1
clone_size: NA
v_call: TRBV30

cdr3_nt: TGTGCCAGCAGCTCCCGACTAGCTAGGCAAGAGACCCAGTACTTC
cdr3_aa: CASSSRLARQETQYF
d_call: TRBD2
j_call: TRBJ2-5
clone_size: NA
v_call: TRBV7-9

cdr3_nt: TGTGCCAGCAGTTACTCGATGGCAGGGAACGGCTACACCTTC
cdr3_aa: CASSYSMAGNGYTF
d_call: NA
j_call: TRBJ1-2
clone_size: NA
v_call: TRBV6-5

cdr3_nt: TGTGCCAGCAGCTTGGTCAGTACCGGAAACACCATATATTTT
cdr3_aa: CASSLVSTGNTIYF
d_call: NA
j_call: TRBJ1-3
clone_size: few
v_call: TRBV5-6

cdr3_nt: TGTGCCAGCAGCCAAGACCCGGGACTAGCGGGGGTGGGGGAGACCCAGTACTTC
cdr3_aa: CASSQDPGLAGVGETQYF
d_call: TRBD2
j_call: TRBJ2-5
clone_size: NA
v_call: TRBV4-2

cdr3_nt: TGTGCCAGCAGCTTGGCCGCTGGGGTTTCAGGCAATCAGCCCCAGCATTTT
cdr3_aa: CASSLAAGVSGNQPQHF
d_call: NA
j_call: TRBJ1-5
clone_size: few
v_call: TRBV5-6

cdr3_nt: TGTGCCAGCAGCTTAGGGGCCAGCTACGAGCAGTACTTC
cdr3_aa: CASSLGASYEQYF
d_call: NA
j_call: TRBJ2-7
clone_size: NA
v_call: TRBV7-9

cdr3_nt: TGTGCCAGCAGTGAGTCGTGGCAGTATGGCTACACCTTC
cdr3_aa: CASSESWQYGYTF
d_call: NA
j_call: TRBJ1-2
clone_size: NA
v_call: TRBV2

cdr3_nt: TGTGCCAGCATCAGGGGGCTGGAAGAGCAGTACTTC
cdr3_aa: CASIRGLEEQYF
d_call: TRBD1
j_call: TRBJ2-7
clone_size: NA
v_call: TRBV2

cdr3_nt: TGTGCCAGCAGGACAGGACAGGGGCTAGAGCAGTACTTC
cdr3_aa: CASRTGQGLEQYF
d_call: TRBD1
j_call: TRBJ2-7
clone_size: NA
v_call: TRBV28

cdr3_nt: TGTGCCAGCAGTGTGGCGGGTCGGGGTGAAGGCTACACCTTC
cdr3_aa: CASSVAGRGEGYTF
d_call: NA
j_call: TRBJ1-2
clone_size: NA
v_call: TRBV25-1

cdr3_nt: TGTGCCAGCAGCCCCCGTCGGACCCTAGCCAAAAACATTCAGTACTTC
cdr3_aa: CASSPRRTLAKNIQYF
d_call: NA
j_call: TRBJ2-4
clone_size: NA
v_call: TRBV7-2

cdr3_nt: TGTGCCAGCAGCGTAGATCTGCAGACTGGCTACACCTTC
cdr3_aa: CASSVDLQTGYTF
d_call: NA
j_call: TRBJ1-2
clone_size: NA
v_call: TRBV9

cdr3_nt: TGTGCCTCGATGGGACAGGGGGCTTATGCTGAAGCTTTCTTT
cdr3_aa: CASMGQGAYAEAFF
d_call: TRBD1
j_call: TRBJ1-1
clone_size: once
v_call: TRBV30

cdr3_nt: TGCGCCAGCAGCCCCGGGAGCGGGGGTTCCTACAATGAGCAGTTCTTC
cdr3_aa: CASSPGSGGSYNEQFF
d_call: TRBD2
j_call: TRBJ2-1
clone_size: few
v_call: TRBV4-1

cdr3_nt: TGCAGCGTTGGGACTAGCGGGGGGCACCAAGAGACCCAGTACTTC
cdr3_aa: CSVGTSGGHQETQYF
d_call: TRBD2
j_call: TRBJ2-5
clone_size: NA
v_call: TRBV29-1

cdr3_nt: TGTGCCACCAGCAGAGCCGAAGAGACCCAGTACTTC
cdr3_aa: CATSRAEETQYF
d_call: NA
j_call: TRBJ2-5
clone_size: NA
v_call: TRBV15

cdr3_nt: TGTGCCAGCAGCAACAGGGCCGGCACAGATACGCAGTATTTT
cdr3_aa: CASSNRAGTDTQYF
d_call: NA
j_call: TRBJ2-3
clone_size: NA
v_call: TRBV6-5

cdr3_nt: TGTGCCAGCAGCTTGGCGGGGGCCCCCTATGGCTACACCTTC
cdr3_aa: CASSLAGAPYGYTF
d_call: NA
j_call: TRBJ1-2
clone_size: NA
v_call: TRBV5-4

cdr3_nt: TGTGCCTGGGAACCGGGCTCTAGCTCCTACAATGAGCAGTTCTTC
cdr3_aa: CAWEPGSSSYNEQFF
d_call: NA
j_call: TRBJ2-1
clone_size: NA
v_call: TRBV30

cdr3_nt: TGCAGCGTTTCAAGTCAGGGGATGGTTGGTGAAAAACTGTTTTTT
cdr3_aa: CSVSSQGMVGEKLFF
d_call: NA
j_call: TRBJ1-4
clone_size: few
v_call: TRBV29-1

cdr3_nt: TGTGCCAGTCAAAGAATACAGGGGCGTTCAGAGACCCAGTACTTC
cdr3_aa: CASQRIQGRSETQYF
d_call: TRBD1
j_call: TRBJ2-5
clone_size: few
v_call: TRBV19

cdr3_nt: TGTGCCAGCAGTTTTTTGCGGGAAACCAAAAACATTCAGTACTTC
cdr3_aa: CASSFLRETKNIQYF
d_call: NA
j_call: TRBJ2-4
clone_size: NA
v_call: TRBV27

cdr3_nt: TGTGCCTGGAGTGGGTCCTACAGCTATTATTCACCCCTCCACTTT
cdr3_aa: CAWSGSYSYYSPLHF
d_call: NA
j_call: TRBJ1-6
clone_size: NA
v_call: TRBV30

cdr3_nt: TGTGCCAGCAGCCAGGGACTAGCGGGGGGCGGGGAGACCCAGTACTTC
cdr3_aa: CASSQGLAGGGETQYF
d_call: TRBD2
j_call: TRBJ2-5
clone_size: NA
v_call: TRBV4-2

cdr3_nt: TGTGCCAGCAGCTTAGCCGTCGCGGGCGTCCTGACTTTC
cdr3_aa: CASSLAVAGVLTF
d_call: NA
j_call: TRBJ2-6
clone_size: once
v_call: TRBV7-2

cdr3_nt: TGCAGCGTTGCGGGTTCGACAGGGGGCAACCAGCCCCAGCATTTT
cdr3_aa: CSVAGSTGGNQPQHF
d_call: TRBD1
j_call: TRBJ1-5
clone_size: few
v_call: TRBV29-1

cdr3_nt: TGTGCCAGCAGTAAGAGGACAGGCAACTCTGGGGCCAACGTCCTGACTTTC
cdr3_aa: CASSKRTGNSGANVLTF
d_call: TRBD1
j_call: TRBJ2-6
clone_size: NA
v_call: TRBV27

cdr3_nt: TGTGCCAGCAGTTCGGCTATGGGGACTCCAGATACGCAGTATTTT
cdr3_aa: CASSSAMGTPDTQYF
d_call: NA
j_call: TRBJ2-3
clone_size: NA
v_call: TRBV6-5

cdr3_nt: TGTGCCAGCACCGACGAACAGGGTAATTCACCCCTCCACTTT
cdr3_aa: CASTDEQGNSPLHF
d_call: NA
j_call: TRBJ1-6
clone_size: NA
v_call: TRBV6-5

cdr3_nt: TGCAGCGTTAGGTGGCGGGCCACAGATACGCAGTATTTT
cdr3_aa: CSVRWRATDTQYF
d_call: NA
j_call: TRBJ2-3
clone_size: NA
v_call: TRBV29-1